The clone carrying this T cell receptor (beta chain) was detected only once. The antigen is undetermined. The sample comes from a study of blood T cells in healthy people across ages. General study findings and limits: What prevented conclusive comparison of naive and antigen-experienced cells was that PBMCs were unsorted.

Samples had at least 6.5 million PBMCs isolated from them. Germline V gives CDR1 MNHNY, CDR2 SVGAGI (reference sequence). The CDR3 runs to 17 residues. The V end was cut by 3 bases, the J end by 4 bases, with 21 bases between. A second PCR, run for roughly 7 to 11 cycles, used a sample-barcoded 5' primer plus a J-beta primer mix. TCRdb redid the calling of the 5' RACE reads with MiXCR, one entry per CDR3 protein. Here the sample spans under 2,000,000 distinct CDR3 sequences, around half being singletons. Sequenced sample: blood. This TCR was recovered from a woman in her 40s in good health. The gene calls are TRBV6-6 and TRBJ2-5; D gene ambiguous. The CDR3 sequence is CASSYHRTRPAGETQYF. CDR3 nucleotide sequence: TGTGCCAGCAGTTATCACCGGACCAGGCCGGCCGGAGAGACCCAGTACTTC.